The entry below gives a single T cell receptor beta chain sequence along with its context. Its cognate antigen is unknown. The data stem from a study of T cell responses to AZD1222 COVID-19 vaccine. Study-level points and caveats: The CD4 TCRs associated with vaccination extended across spike and predominated at 160-218 and 743-854. Repertoires were obtained solely post-peak T cell response.

Germline trimming cut 6 bases from V and 8 bases from J; bases unmatched to any gene: 11. This CDR3 is 15 amino acids long. Germline assignment: CDR1 MDHEN and CDR2 SYDVKM. Sequencing was performed with immunoSEQ multiplex PCR; in TCRdb, only in-frame clones are kept and a portion is missing. The table includes under 200,000 clones, approximately 91% detected once. This specimen was peripheral blood, taken on day 0 of AZD1222 vaccination. V and J are TRBV28 and TRBJ1-4, with TRBD1 matching 8 bases. The sequence came from an adult in good health. DNA of the CDR3: TGTGCCAGCAGCCCAGGACAGGGAGCTAGGGAAAAACTGTTTTTT. Translating gives CASSPGQGAREKLFF.